The 12 T cell receptor beta chains below come from one sample, sequenced in a study of blood T cell repertoires in COVID-19. Profiled with immunoSEQ multiplex PCR; TCRdb holds only in-frame clones, not every one. The sample contains a few hundred thousand clones, around 87% of which appear only once. The sequencing sample was made of peripheral blood. Every receptor here comes from a woman aged 50 to 60 who had recovered from COVID-19.

The chain links TRBV7-9 to TRBJ1-5; 10 nucleotides line up with TRBD1. Trimming took 4 bases from V and 2 from J; bases not matched to a gene: 2. This CDR3 comprises 15 residues. Germline values: CDR1 SEHNR, CDR2 FQNEAQ (reference sequence). CDR3: CASSWGTGGNQPQHF. The CDR3 bases are TGTGCCAGCAGCTGGGGGACAGGGGGCAATCAGCCCCAGCATTTT.

The chain couples TRBV3-1 (or the pseudogene TRBV3-2) to TRBJ1-6, with 7 positions matching TRBD1. There are 16 residues in the CDR3. The trim removed 3 bases at V and 3 bases at J, leaving 5 bases unmatched. Germline V CDR1 and CDR2: LGHDT, YNNKEL (reference sequence). CDR3 nucleotides: TGTGCCAGCAGCCACCGGGACAGTTTCTATAATTCACCCCTCCACTTT. Translating gives CASSHRDSFYNSPLHF.

This clone appeared a single time. The chain couples TRBV27 to TRBJ1-2; 10 nucleotides align to TRBD1. The V segment lost 5 bases and the J segment 4 bases; nucleotides outside the gene matches: 13. Looked up from germline, CDR1 is MNHEY and CDR2 is SMNVEV (reference sequence). The CDR3 is made up of 17 amino acids. The CDR3 DNA reads TGTGCCAGCAGTCCCCGGGACAGGGGTTTGGGTAGCTATGGCTACACCTTC. It translates to CASSPRDRGLGSYGYTF.

The chain employs TRBV15 and TRBJ1-3; D is unclear. The CDR3 extends over 15 amino acids. The germline V gene encodes CDR1 LNHNV and CDR2 YYDKDF (reference sequence). The V and J ends lost 0 bases and 0 bases respectively, with 6 bases between them. For the CDR3, the DNA is TGTGCCACCAGCAGAGAATTGAGCTCTGGAAACACCATATATTTT. This encodes CATSRELSSGNTIYF.

The gene calls are TRBV4-3 and TRBJ2-3; TRBD2 matches 13 bases. The CDR3 contains 19 residues. The germline V gene has CDR1 LGHNA and CDR2 YSLEER. Unmatched junction bases numbered 12, after V lost 0 bases and J lost 6 bases. The CDR3: CASSQEARTSGGSGDTQYF. CDR3 DNA sequence: TGCGCCAGCAGCCAAGAGGCTAGGACTAGCGGGGGATCGGGCGATACGCAGTATTTT.

This chain uses TRBV24-1 with TRBJ2-5, with 7 bases matching TRBD1. Germline V gene sequence: CDR1 KGHDR, CDR2 SFDVKD. The CDR3 has 15 amino acids. Trimming removed 5 bases from V and 5 bases from J; junction bases left unmatched: 10. In DNA form, the CDR3 reads TGTGCCACCAGTGGAGACGACAGGGAACGGGAGACCCAGTACTTC. This translates into CATSGDDRERETQYF.

The chain has TRBV5-5 and TRBJ1-6; 7 nucleotides match TRBD1. Germline values: CDR1 SGHKS, CDR2 YYEKEE (reference sequence). The CDR3 is 14 residues long. Losses at the gene ends were 0 bases for V and 10 bases for J; bases not matched to a gene: 4. The CDR3 loop reads CASSLEQGRSPLHF. Here the CDR3 DNA reads TGTGCCAGCAGCTTGGAACAGGGGAGGTCACCCCTCCACTTT.

The chain combines TRBV6-5 with TRBJ2-7; 9 bases fit TRBD2. The CDR3 sequence is 13 residues long. Unmatched junction bases numbered 6, after V lost 6 bases and J lost 6 bases. From germline, CDR1 is MNHEY and CDR2 SVGAGI. In nucleotides, the CDR3 is TGTGCCAGCAGGATAGCGGGAGAAAGCGAGCAGTACTTC. Its protein product is CASRIAGESEQYF.

The genes are TRBV30 and TRBJ1-5; 8 bases agree with TRBD1. The CDR3 has 14 residues. Germline V CDR1 and CDR2: GTSNPN, SVGIG (reference sequence). Trimming cost V 3 bases and J 2 bases; bases outside gene matches: 3. The CDR3 is CAWRTDRGNQPQHF. In DNA form, the CDR3 reads TGTGCCTGGAGGACGGACAGGGGCAATCAGCCCCAGCATTTT.

The chain employs TRBV30 and TRBJ2-1, with a tentative D call TRBD1 (5 bases). Germline CDR1 is GTSNPN and CDR2 is SVGIG (reference sequence). The CDR3 is made up of 14 amino acids. V lost 0 bases, J lost 7 bases, and 13 bases lay in between. The CDR3 nucleotides read TGTGCCTGGAGTGTAAACAGGTTGTGGAATGAGCAGTTCTTC. As protein: CAWSVNRLWNEQFF.

The chain links TRBV7-6 to TRBJ2-6, with a tentative D call TRBD2 (5 bases). The CDR3 totals 15 residues. From germline, CDR1 is SGHVS and CDR2 FNYEAQ. Trimming left V 1 base short and J 2 bases short, with 6 bases between. CDR3 sequence reads: CASSLGGAGANVLTF. Written as DNA, the CDR3 is TGTGCCAGCAGCTTAGGGGGAGCTGGGGCCAACGTCCTGACTTTC.

J is TRBJ2-5 and V is TRBV7-2; D possibly corresponds to TRBD2 (6 bases). The CDR3 spans 14 residues. Trimming took off 5 bases at V and 5 bases at J, with 15 bases between the two ends. Germline loops: CDR1 SGHTA, CDR2 FQGNSA. The CDR3 sequence: CASSQTGSRETQYF. The CDR3 nucleotides are TGTGCCAGCAGCCAAACCGGGAGCCGGGAGACCCAGTACTTC.